This TCR beta chain was retrieved from a study of blood T cell repertoires in COVID-19. Assay used: immunoSEQ multiplex PCR; TCRdb lists only in-frame clones, some missing. The sample shows some 240,000 clones, around 83% of them seen only once. The sample consisted of peripheral blood. The receptor comes from a woman between 40 and 55 years old who had recovered from COVID-19.

DNA for the CDR3: TGCGCCAGCAGCCAGGGACAGGGATACTCACCCCTCCACTTT. This translates into CASSQGQGYSPLHF. This chain joins TRBV5-1 and TRBJ1-6; 9 bases map to TRBD1. CDR3 length: 14 amino acids. J lost 10 bases, V lost 4 bases, and 6 bases had no gene match. Germline V gene lookup returns CDR1 SGHRS and CDR2 YFSETQ.